The T cell receptor beta chain described here comes from a study of shared clonotypes between healthy human individuals. Looking at the study overall: CD4 naive and CD4 memory each took three plates per donor, while CD8 naive took two and CD8 memory one.

General observations from the study: Investigators collected only blood, and repertoires in tissues likely differ. Among a few donors, roughly 5% of naive CD4 clonotypes were found in common. A generally larger estimated richness was seen in naive subsets than in memory subsets.

A remark on this clone: Its antigen is still unknown.

Generated by immunoSEQ multiplex PCR, the TCRdb table keeps only in-frame clones and is missing some. The sample comprises some 2,100,000 clones, nearly 97% of which are singletons, and around 0.13% rests with the top ten. The sample was naive CD4+ T cells sorted from blood. Subset in this sample: CD45RA+ positively selected. The source is a man younger than 35 in good health.

In DNA, the CDR3 is TGTGCCAGCAAAAGACAGGGCTCACCCCTCCACTTT. As protein: CASKRQGSPLHF. This chain uses TRBV13 with TRBJ1-6; 7 nucleotides line up with TRBD1. The CDR3 spans 12 residues. The trim removed 7 bases at V and 10 bases at J, leaving 4 bases unmatched. In germline, CDR1 is PRHDT, CDR2 FYEKMQ (reference sequence).